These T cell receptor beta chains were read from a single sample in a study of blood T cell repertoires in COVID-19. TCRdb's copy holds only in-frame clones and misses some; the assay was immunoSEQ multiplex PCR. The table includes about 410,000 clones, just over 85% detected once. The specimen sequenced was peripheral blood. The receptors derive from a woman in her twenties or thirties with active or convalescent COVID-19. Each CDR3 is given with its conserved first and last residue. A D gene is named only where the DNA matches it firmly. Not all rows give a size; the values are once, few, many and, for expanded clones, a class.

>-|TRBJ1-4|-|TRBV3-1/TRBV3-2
CASSRTTTRGEKLFF
TGTGCCAGCAGTCGAACCACAACAAGAGGTGAAAAACTGTTTTTT
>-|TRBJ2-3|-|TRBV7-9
CASSLASGTITDTQYF
TGTGCCAGCAGCTTAGCTAGCGGTACTATAACAGATACGCAGTATTTT
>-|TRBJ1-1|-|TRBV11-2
CASSFAGRVGTEAFF
TGTGCCAGCAGCTTTGCAGGGAGGGTAGGCACTGAAGCTTTCTTT
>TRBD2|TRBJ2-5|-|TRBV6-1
CASSELAGGPETQYF
TGTGCCAGCAGTGAACTAGCGGGGGGGCCAGAGACCCAGTACTTC
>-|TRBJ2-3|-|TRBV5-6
CASSLGPGWTDTQYF
TGTGCCAGCAGCCTGGGTCCGGGTTGGACAGATACGCAGTATTTT
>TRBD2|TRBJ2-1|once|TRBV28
CASMAGDEQFF
TGTGCCAGCATGGCGGGAGATGAGCAGTTCTTC
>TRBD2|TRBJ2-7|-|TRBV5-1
CASSWTSGPTYEQYF
TGCGCCAGCAGCTGGACTAGCGGGCCTACCTACGAGCAGTACTTC
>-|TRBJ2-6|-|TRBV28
CASSRSGANVLTF
TGTGCCAGCAGCAGATCTGGGGCCAACGTCCTGACTTTC
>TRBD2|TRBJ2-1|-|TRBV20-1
CSASLLAGGPNEQFF
TGCAGTGCTAGTCTACTAGCGGGAGGGCCGAATGAGCAGTTCTTC
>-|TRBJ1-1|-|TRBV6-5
CASSRRDTEAFF
TGTGCCAGCAGCCGACGGGACACTGAAGCTTTCTTT
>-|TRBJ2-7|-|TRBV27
CASRNEMSAYEQYF
TGTGCCAGCAGGAACGAGATGAGCGCCTACGAGCAGTACTTC
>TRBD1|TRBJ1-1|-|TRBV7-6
CASSPLPDRGPEAFF
TGTGCCAGCAGCCCACTCCCGGACAGGGGCCCTGAAGCTTTCTTT
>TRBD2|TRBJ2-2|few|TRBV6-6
CASSYRLAENTGELFF
TGTGCCAGCAGTTATCGTCTAGCGGAAAACACCGGGGAGCTGTTTTTT
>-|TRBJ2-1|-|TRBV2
CASKGVPNEQFF
TGTGCCAGCAAAGGGGTACCCAATGAGCAGTTCTTC
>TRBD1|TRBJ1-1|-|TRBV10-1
CASRGQGLNTEAFF
TGCGCCAGCAGGGGACAGGGCCTGAACACTGAAGCTTTCTTT
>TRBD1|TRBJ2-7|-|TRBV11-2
CASSTRPGQAYEQYF
TGTGCCAGCAGCACCAGACCGGGACAGGCCTACGAGCAGTACTTC
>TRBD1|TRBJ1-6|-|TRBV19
CASSIRTGGNPNSPLHF
TGTGCCAGTAGTATTCGGACAGGGGGCAACCCTAATTCACCCCTCCACTTT
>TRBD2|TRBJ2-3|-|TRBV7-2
CASSLVGGASGRTDTQYF
TGTGCCAGCAGCTTAGTGGGTGGGGCTAGCGGGAGAACAGATACGCAGTATTTT
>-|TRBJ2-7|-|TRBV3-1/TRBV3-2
CASRTGNSYEQYF
TGTGCCAGCAGAACCGGGAACTCCTACGAGCAGTACTTC
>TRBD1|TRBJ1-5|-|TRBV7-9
CASSSTGASNQPQHF
TGTGCCAGCAGCTCTACAGGGGCTAGCAATCAGCCCCAGCATTTT
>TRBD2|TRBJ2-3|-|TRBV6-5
CASSYSSGGGRDTQYF
TGTGCCAGCAGTTACTCGAGCGGGGGGGGTCGGGATACGCAGTATTTT
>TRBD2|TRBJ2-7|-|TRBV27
CASGRGGPYEQYF
TGTGCCTCCGGTCGCGGGGGGCCCTACGAGCAGTACTTC
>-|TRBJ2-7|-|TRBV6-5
CASRKPAGQTYEQYF
TGTGCCAGCAGGAAACCCGCCGGACAGACGTACGAGCAGTACTTC
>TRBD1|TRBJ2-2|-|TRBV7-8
CASSKTRQGATGELFF
TGTGCCAGCAGCAAGACCCGACAGGGGGCAACCGGGGAGCTGTTTTTT
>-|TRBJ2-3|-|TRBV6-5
CASSYSREGGTQYF
TGTGCCAGCAGTTACTCCAGGGAAGGGGGTACGCAGTATTTT
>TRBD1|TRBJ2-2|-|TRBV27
CASRDRGLYTGELFF
TGTGCCAGCAGGGACAGGGGGCTATACACCGGGGAGCTGTTTTTT
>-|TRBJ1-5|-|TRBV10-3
CAAGDTSSNQPQHF
TGTGCCGCCGGGGACACCTCAAGCAATCAGCCCCAGCATTTT
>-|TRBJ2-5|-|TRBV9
CASSAHHQPGKETQYF
TGTGCCAGCAGCGCCCACCACCAGCCAGGAAAAGAGACCCAGTACTTC
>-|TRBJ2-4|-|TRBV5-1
CASSLVGGLAKNIQYF
TGCGCCAGCAGCTTGGTTGGGGGCCTAGCCAAAAACATTCAGTACTTC
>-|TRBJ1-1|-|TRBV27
CASSLSPGMNTEAFF
TGTGCCAGCAGTTTATCGCCAGGCATGAACACTGAAGCTTTCTTT
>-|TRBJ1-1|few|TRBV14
CASSPPRGGHGTEAFF
TGTGCCAGCAGCCCGCCGAGGGGGGGGCACGGCACTGAAGCTTTCTTT
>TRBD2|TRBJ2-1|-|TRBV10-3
CAISGREGKYGEQFF
TGTGCCATCAGTGGGCGGGAGGGAAAATACGGCGAGCAGTTCTTC
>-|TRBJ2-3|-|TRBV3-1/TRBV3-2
CATSWALSDTQYF
TGTGCCACCTCCTGGGCCCTGTCGGATACGCAGTATTTT
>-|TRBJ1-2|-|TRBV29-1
CSARSGHLYGYTF
TGCAGCGCTCGTTCGGGACACCTCTATGGCTACACCTTC
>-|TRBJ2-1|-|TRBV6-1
CASSDVIEYNEQFF
TGTGCCAGCAGTGACGTTATTGAGTACAATGAGCAGTTCTTC
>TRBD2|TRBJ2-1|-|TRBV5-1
CASSLALEGLAGNNEQFF
TGCGCCAGCAGCTTGGCGCTGGAAGGACTAGCGGGAAACAATGAGCAGTTCTTC